These 12 T cell receptor beta chains were all obtained from the same sample, sequenced in a study of OX40 agonist ivuxolimab in advanced cancers. Data came from immunoSEQ multiplex PCR; TCRdb stores just in-frame clones and leaves some out. This sample has approximately 26,000 clones, with roughly 88% found just once. This material consisted of CD4+ or CD8+ T cells sorted from blood, taken in a trial of the OX40 agonist ivuxolimab. These receptors were collected from an adult with an advanced solid tumor such as melanoma, head and neck, liver or kidney cancer.

This clone showed up just once. This sequence joins TRBV28 and TRBJ1-1, with D hard to call. Germline lookup yields CDR1 MDHEN and CDR2 SYDVKM. V was trimmed by 5 bases and J by 3 bases, leaving 19 bases between them. The CDR3 loop spans 16 amino acids. CDR3 protein: CASSLLSVQRYTEAFF. The CDR3 nucleotides are TGTGCCAGCAGTCTCCTGTCGGTGCAGCGCTACACTGAAGCTTTCTTT. The full variable domain, with the rest looked up from reference TRBV28 and TRBJ1-1, is DVKVTQSSRYLVKRTGEKVFLECVQDMDHENMFWYRQDPGLGLRLIYFSYDVKMKEKGDIPEGYSVSREKKERFSLILESASTNQTSMYLCASSLLSVQRYTEAFFGQGTRLTVV.

The count of this clone is one. The V call is TRBV2, the J call TRBJ1-5; the D gene is possibly TRBD1 (6 bases). V dropped 7 bases and J dropped 4 bases, with 14 bases sitting between them. The CDR3 is made up of 14 amino acids. Germline lookup yields CDR1 SNHLY and CDR2 FYNNEI. The CDR3 coding sequence is TGTGCCAGCACCTCAGGGGACACTAATCAGCCCCAGCATTTT. Protein sequence: CASTSGDTNQPQHF.

This chain connects TRBV6-6 to TRBJ2-5, with 12 bases lining up with TRBD2. Germline-derived CDR1 and CDR2 are MNHNY and SVGAGI (reference sequence). V dropped 2 bases and J dropped 5; count of bases not matched to a gene: 6. CDR3 size: 16 residues. Here the CDR3 reads CASSYRASGGAETQYF. The CDR3 nucleotides are TGTGCCAGCAGTTACAGGGCTAGCGGGGGGGCGGAGACCCAGTACTTC.

This chain uses TRBV6-1 with TRBJ1-4, with TRBD1 as a possible D gene (6 bases). Trimming shortened V by 7 bases and J by 6 bases, and 15 bases separated the two germline ends. The V gene's germline CDR1 is MNHNS and CDR2 SASEGT. The CDR3 is 14 amino acids. CDR3 in DNA: TGTGCCAGCACACCGCGGGGGCGGGATGAAAAACTGTTTTTT. Translating gives CASTPRGRDEKLFF.

This chain uses TRBV4-2 with TRBJ2-5, with 10 bases aligning to TRBD2. Germline V gene sequence: CDR1 LGHNA, CDR2 YNFKEQ. This CDR3 is 20 amino acids long. V shed 0 bases, J shed 2 bases, and the junction held 15 bases outside the gene matches. The CDR3, as DNA: TGTGCCAGCAGCCAAGATAGGGGCCCGATTCAGCGGGGGGGACAAGAGACCCAGTACTTC. It yields the protein CASSQDRGPIQRGGQETQYF.

This clone is a singleton in its sample. V and J are TRBV9 and TRBJ2-2; 7 bases line up with TRBD2. The CDR3 contains 17 residues. Germline V gene sequence: CDR1 SGDLS, CDR2 YYNGEE. The V gene end was trimmed by 6 bases and the J gene end by 4 bases; junction bases not matched to a gene: 15. Here the CDR3 DNA reads TGTGCCAGCACCGGCGGTGTCAGCGGGGCGGGCACCGGGGAGCTGTTTTTT. Translated, it gives CASTGGVSGAGTGELFF.

The V call is TRBV11-3, the J call TRBJ2-3, with TRBD2 matching 10 bases. From germline, CDR1 is SGHNT and CDR2 YENEEA. The junction had 9 bases not matched to a gene; V was cut back by 5 bases and J by 7 bases. The CDR3 totals 15 residues. CDR3 sequence reads: CASSMSGRAVYTQYF. CDR3 sequence (DNA): TGTGCCAGCAGCATGAGCGGGAGGGCCGTTTATACGCAGTATTTT.

The CDR3 reads CASSRTLFMNTEAFF. CDR3 bases: TGTGCCAGCAGCCGGACTCTATTCATGAACACTGAAGCTTTCTTT. This chain joins TRBV14 and TRBJ1-1; D gene uncertain. The germline CDR1 and CDR2 sequences are SGHDN and FVKESK. With 4 bases removed from V and 0 bases from J, the gap between germline ends came to 12 bases. The length of the CDR3 is 15 residues.

This clone was observed a single time. The chain carries TRBV4-3 and TRBJ2-3; D remains ambiguous. The germline V gene has CDR1 LGHNA and CDR2 YSLEER. CDR3 length: 15 residues. V was trimmed by 0 bases and J by 5 bases, leaving 12 bases between them. The CDR3 DNA reads as TGCGCCAGCAGCCAAGATATACAGCTACGAGATACGCAGTATTTT. It encodes CASSQDIQLRDTQYF.

This clone was found a few times. V usage is TRBV29-1 and J usage is TRBJ1-2, with D possibly matching TRBD1 (6 bases). Between the trimmed V and J ends, which lost 8 bases and 2 bases, there was a span of 9 bases. This CDR3 has 11 residues. Germline V gene lookup returns CDR1 SQVTM and CDR2 ANQGSEA. This CDR3 reads CSITGNYGYTF. The CDR3 DNA reads TGCAGCATAACAGGGAACTATGGCTACACCTTC.

This clone was recorded only once. V gene TRBV7-9 combines with J gene TRBJ2-3, with D perhaps assigned TRBD1 or TRBD2 (6 bases each). The CDR3 length is 16 residues. CDR1 and CDR2 (germline): SEHNR, FQNEAQ (reference sequence). Trimming left V 5 bases short and J 3 bases short, with 18 bases between. CDR3 in amino acids: CASSPPGAGRTDTQYF. The DNA for the CDR3 is TGTGCCAGCAGCCCTCCAGGGGCAGGGAGGACAGATACGCAGTATTTT.

This clone was observed once. This sequence joins TRBV30 and TRBJ1-1, with D unclear. The CDR3 runs to 13 residues. V lost 2 bases and J lost 1, with 8 bases in between. Germline V gene sequence: CDR1 GTSNPN, CDR2 SVGIG (reference sequence). The CDR3: CAWSQGQNTEAFF. Here the CDR3 DNA reads TGTGCCTGGAGTCAAGGCCAGAACACTGAAGCTTTCTTT.